Sequencing of this T cell receptor beta chain was carried out in a study of pediatric ulcerative colitis. Study outcomes and limitations: Blood-rectal clonal overlap within each person was significantly higher in ulcerative colitis patients than controls. In rectum, acute severe colitis had expanded clones and less diversity.

Some clones are missing from TCRdb's copy, which holds only in-frame ones; the method was immunoSEQ multiplex PCR. The table shows approximately 60,000 clones, with roughly nine tenths occurring only once. The CDR3 runs 12 residues. V lost 6 bases and J 8 bases, leaving 10 bases between the germline ends. Germline-derived CDR1 and CDR2 are ENHRY and SYGVKD. No immunosuppressive drugs were given to ulcerative colitis patients before diagnostic colonoscopy. This clone came up once. The antigen is unknown. The V call is TRBV10-3, the J call TRBJ2-2; D unresolved. Sequencing was carried out using blood. The origin of this receptor is a boy aged 5-17 years with severe ulcerative colitis. As DNA, the CDR3 is TGTGCCATCAGGCCCCCCACTGGGGAGCTGTTTTTT. Encoded protein: CAIRPPTGELFF.